These 18 T cell receptor beta chains were all obtained from the same sample, sequenced in a study of blood T cell repertoires in COVID-19. Clones were read by immunoSEQ multiplex PCR, and TCRdb kept only the in-frame ones, dropping some. The data show about 80,000 clones, about nine tenths seen once. The sample was peripheral blood. The receptors here all came from a woman at least 80 years old with acute or convalescent COVID-19.

The rearrangement links TRBV9 to TRBJ1-6, with TRBD1 identical over 8 bases. The trim removed 1 base at V and 5 bases at J, leaving 2 bases unmatched. The CDR3 runs 15 residues. Looked up from germline, CDR1 is SGDLS and CDR2 is YYNGEE. The CDR3 DNA reads as TGTGCCAGCAGCGTACAGGGGGCCGATAATTCACCCCTCCACTTT. Protein: CASSVQGADNSPLHF.

In its sample, this clone was seen once. The chain has TRBV7-9 and TRBJ1-3, with D possibly being TRBD1 (5 bases). Per the germline V gene, CDR1 is SEHNR and CDR2 is FQNEAQ (reference sequence). Trimming took off 6 bases at V and 3 bases at J, with 12 bases between the two ends. The CDR3 is 14 residues long. The CDR3 protein is CASSRGERGNTIYF. CDR3 sequence (DNA): TGTGCCAGCAGTCGGGGGGAGCGTGGAAACACCATATATTTT.

The V and J genes are TRBV4-2 and TRBJ1-1, with D maybe TRBD1 (5 bases). Germline V lookup: CDR1 LGHNA, CDR2 YNFKEQ. The V end was cut by 0 bases, the J end by 8 bases, with 13 bases between. This CDR3 region has 14 residues. CDR3 coding DNA: TGTGCCAGCAGCCAAGATAAGTTGGCAGGGGAAGCTTTCTTT. Its protein is CASSQDKLAGEAFF.

The chain has TRBV7-9 and TRBJ2-7; 13 bases map to TRBD2. The V and J ends lost 3 bases and 2 bases, in that order; junction bases with no gene match: 1. This CDR3 is 15 amino acids long. The germline V gene has CDR1 SEHNR and CDR2 FQNEAQ (reference sequence). CDR3 loop: CASSFGLAGAYEQYF. The CDR3 region has the DNA TGTGCCAGCAGCTTTGGACTAGCGGGAGCCTACGAGCAGTACTTC.

This clone was seen only once. The CDR3 DNA follows: TGTGCCAGCAGCTTGGCAAGGAGGGAAGAGACCCAGTACTTC. The encoded protein is CASSLARREETQYF. The chain couples TRBV5-4 to TRBJ2-5; tentative D call: TRBD2 (6 bases). Trimming stripped 0 bases from V and 3 bases from J, with 9 bases between. Germline V gene sequence: CDR1 SGHNT, CDR2 YYREEE (reference sequence). This CDR3 is built from 14 residues.

The chain couples TRBV15 to TRBJ2-6; TRBD2 is a possible D gene (5 bases). Per the germline V gene, CDR1 is LNHNV and CDR2 is YYDKDF (reference sequence). The V end was cut by 8 bases, the J end by 0 bases, with 14 bases between. The CDR3 spans 16 residues. CDR3 sequence (DNA): TGTGCCACCGCCCCGGGATCAAACTCTGGGGCCAACGTCCTGACTTTC. It encodes CATAPGSNSGANVLTF.

V gene TRBV2 combines with J gene TRBJ2-7; 12 bases are a match to TRBD2. The CDR3 is 20 amino acids. CDR1 and CDR2 (germline): SNHLY, FYNNEI. The V and J ends lost 5 bases and 6 bases, in that order; junction bases with no gene match: 23. The CDR3 spells CASSRDLPGLAGHPVVEQYF. The DNA for the CDR3 is TGTGCCAGCAGTAGGGACCTCCCGGGACTAGCGGGCCACCCTGTCGTCGAGCAGTACTTC.

J is TRBJ2-1 and V is TRBV7-2, with no clear D. The V gene's germline CDR1 is SGHTA and CDR2 FQGNSA. V lost 5 bases and J lost 7, with 21 bases in between. The CDR3 sequence is 16 residues long. The CDR3, as DNA: TGTGCCAGCAGCCCCGCCGGGTCCCCGGCGCGGAATGAGCAGTTCTTC. This gives the protein CASSPAGSPARNEQFF.

This chain joins TRBV18 and TRBJ1-1; TRBD1 matches 8 bases. Per germline, CDR1 KGHSH and CDR2 LQKENI. Unmatched junction bases numbered 5, after V lost 4 bases and J lost 1 base. The length of the CDR3 is 15 residues. The CDR3 nucleotides are TGTGCCAGCTCACTCGGACAGGGCGGGAACACTGAAGCTTTCTTT. Its translation is CASSLGQGGNTEAFF.

The chain carries TRBV5-6 and TRBJ1-5; D uncertain. Trimming stripped 3 bases from V and 1 base from J, with 11 bases between. This CDR3 contains 15 residues. Germline CDR1 SGHDT, CDR2 YYEEEE. The CDR3 coding sequence is TGTGCCAGCAGCTCGAGTACCAGGAGCAATCAGCCCCAGCATTTT. Its protein product is CASSSSTRSNQPQHF.

The genes are TRBV7-9 and TRBJ2-6; tentatively, D is TRBD1 (5 bases). The germline V gene encodes CDR1 SEHNR and CDR2 FQNEAQ (reference sequence). The ends were cut back, 1 base at V and 0 bases at J, with 13 bases in the middle. There are 18 residues in the CDR3. The CDR3 protein is CASSLVRGRGSGANVLTF. The CDR3 bases are TGTGCCAGCAGCTTAGTAAGGGGCCGAGGCTCTGGGGCCAACGTCCTGACTTTC.

J is TRBJ2-5 and V is TRBV18, with D possibly being TRBD1 (6 bases). The CDR3 runs 16 residues. Trimming took off 0 bases at V and 5 bases at J, with 16 bases between the two ends. Germline CDR1 and CDR2: KGHSH and LQKENI. CDR3: CASSPPLGQLGETQYF. The CDR3 nucleotides read TGTGCCAGCTCACCACCGCTAGGACAGCTTGGGGAGACCCAGTACTTC.

The rearrangement uses TRBV29-1 and TRBJ2-1; 9 bases map to TRBD1. The V and J ends lost 6 bases and 9 bases, in that order; junction bases with no gene match: 3. CDR3 length: 11 residues. The germline V gene encodes CDR1 SQVTM and CDR2 ANQGSEA. CDR3: CSVDRGIEQFF. The CDR3 DNA reads TGCAGCGTGGACAGGGGTATTGAGCAGTTCTTC.

This clone came up once. The genes are TRBV10-3 and TRBJ1-1, with TRBD1 as a possible D gene (5 bases). The germline V gene has CDR1 ENHRY and CDR2 SYGVKD. The CDR3 has 13 residues. Trimming removed 4 bases at V and 5 bases at J, with 11 bases between. CDR3 loop: CAISVDSRTEAFF. The CDR3 coding sequence is TGTGCCATCAGTGTTGACAGCCGGACTGAAGCTTTCTTT.

The chain recombines TRBV4-1 with TRBJ2-1, with D possibly being TRBD2 (5 bases). Germline lookup yields CDR1 MGHRA and CDR2 YSYEKL. V lost 0 bases, J lost 0 bases, and 12 bases lay in between. The CDR3 is 17 residues long. CDR3 nucleotide sequence: TGCGCCAGCAGCCAAGATCGAGGCGGAGGCTCCTACAATGAGCAGTTCTTC. Amino acid sequence: CASSQDRGGGSYNEQFF.

The gene calls are TRBV4-1 and TRBJ1-1, with 8 bases aligning to TRBD1. CDR1 is MGHRA and CDR2 is YSYEKL in the germline V gene. The CDR3 runs to 17 residues. Unmatched junction bases numbered 10, after V lost 0 bases and J lost 4 bases. The CDR3 bases are TGCGCCAGCAGCCAAGATCCGAACAGGGGGGTTGGCACTGAAGCTTTCTTT. Protein: CASSQDPNRGVGTEAFF.

The V and J genes are TRBV5-1 and TRBJ2-3; TRBD1 aligns across 8 bases. The V segment lost 5 bases and the J segment 4 bases; nucleotides outside the gene matches: 3. The CDR3 has 13 amino acids. CDR1 SGHRS and CDR2 YFSETQ come from the germline V gene. CDR3 region: CASRQGASDTQYF. Written as DNA, the CDR3 is TGCGCCAGCAGGCAGGGGGCATCAGATACGCAGTATTTT.

The sample holds one count of this clone. The rearrangement uses TRBV7-9 and TRBJ2-7; possible D gene TRBD1, 6 bases. The germline gives CDR1 SEHNR, CDR2 FQNEAQ (reference sequence). Trimming removed 6 bases from V and 3 bases from J, with 18 bases in between. The CDR3 runs 15 residues. The CDR3 sequence: CASSSGQSWDYEQYF. The CDR3 region has the DNA TGTGCCAGCAGTTCCGGACAGAGTTGGGACTACGAGCAGTACTTC.